This is a list of T cell receptor beta chains from one sample in a study of blood T cell repertoires in COVID-19. TCRdb's copy holds only in-frame clones and misses some; the assay was immunoSEQ multiplex PCR. The table records 450,000 or so clones, approximately 89% of them present only once. Sequenced sample: peripheral blood. These receptors were taken from a middle-aged woman with COVID-19, enrolled during active disease. The CDR3 runs from the conserved cysteine through the conserved F or W. Each record gives: V gene, clone size, D gene, J gene, CDR3 protein, CDR3 DNA. A D gene is named only where the DNA matches it firmly. Size is omitted from some rows. Given values are once, few, many or a class for expanded clones.

>TRBV6-5|once|.|TRBJ1-6
CASRLMGDNSPLHF
TGTGCCAGCAGGCTCATGGGAGATAATTCACCCCTCCACTTT
>TRBV4-1|few|TRBD1|TRBJ2-1
CASSQGPLTGDNEQFF
TGCGCCAGCAGCCAAGGCCCTCTGACAGGGGACAATGAGCAGTTCTTC
>TRBV27|.|TRBD1|TRBJ1-1
CASSTGTENGGAFF
TGTGCCAGCAGTACCGGGACAGAGAACGGAGGGGCTTTCTTT
>TRBV18|.|.|TRBJ1-6
CASSPGRGNSPLHF
TGTGCCAGCTCACCAGGCAGAGGCAATTCACCCCTCCACTTT
>TRBV7-2|.|.|TRBJ2-1
CASSSQGSSYNEQFF
TGTGCCAGCAGCTCCCAGGGGAGCTCCTACAATGAGCAGTTCTTC
>TRBV18|.|.|TRBJ2-3
CASSTLGSGYTDTQYF
TGTGCCAGCTCAACCCTAGGGTCGGGGTACACAGATACGCAGTATTTT
>TRBV2|.|.|TRBJ2-7
CASREDSPSYEQYF
TGTGCCAGCAGGGAAGACTCCCCCTCCTACGAGCAGTACTTC
>TRBV19|.|.|TRBJ1-1
CASSMGGSRYTEAFF
TGTGCCAGTAGTATGGGGGGGAGCCGGTACACTGAAGCTTTCTTT
>TRBV10-3|.|.|TRBJ2-1
CAISDPGQPYNEQFF
TGTGCCATCAGTGATCCGGGTCAGCCCTACAATGAGCAGTTCTTC
>TRBV27|.|.|TRBJ1-4
CASSFQGFSNEKLFF
TGTGCCAGCAGTTTCCAGGGCTTTTCTAATGAAAAACTGTTTTTT
>TRBV27|.|TRBD1|TRBJ1-1
CASSLSGTGDTEAFF
TGTGCCAGCAGTTTATCCGGGACAGGGGACACTGAAGCTTTCTTT
>TRBV15|once|TRBD2|TRBJ2-3
CATSGTSGNTDTQYF
TGTGCCACCAGCGGGACTAGCGGGAACACAGATACGCAGTATTTT
>TRBV28|.|.|TRBJ1-2
CASSYRSNYGYTF
TGTGCCAGCAGCTACCGGTCTAACTATGGCTACACCTTC
>TRBV15|once|TRBD1|TRBJ1-2
CAIDRDRGYGYTF
TGTGCCATCGACAGGGACCGGGGCTATGGCTACACCTTC
>TRBV19|.|.|TRBJ1-5
CASRSRDISNQPQHF
TGTGCCAGTAGGTCCCGGGACATCAGCAATCAGCCCCAGCATTTT
>TRBV30|.|.|TRBJ2-5
CAWTLSGGGDF
TGTGCCTGGACCCTTAGCGGAGGGGGGGACTTC
>TRBV27|.|.|TRBJ1-4
CASSLEGNEKLFF
TGTGCCAGCAGTTTGGAGGGCAATGAAAAACTGTTTTTT
>TRBV3-1/TRBV3-2|.|TRBD1|TRBJ2-6
CASSSVRGTGNVLTF
TGTGCCAGCAGCTCAGTCAGGGGGACAGGGAATGTCCTGACTTTC
>TRBV7-2|.|.|TRBJ1-2
CASTPPYTF
TGTGCCAGCACCCCCCCGTACACCTTC
>TRBV18|.|.|TRBJ1-2
CASSPEYSPYGYTF
TGTGCCAGCTCACCAGAGTACTCGCCATATGGCTACACCTTC